Listed below are T cell receptor beta chains from one sample, sequenced in a study of OX40 agonist ivuxolimab in advanced cancers. Some clones are missing from TCRdb's copy, which holds only in-frame ones; the method was immunoSEQ multiplex PCR. This sample has roughly 77,000 clones; about 90% occur once, and the top ten carry approximately 0.56%. Sample: CD4+ or CD8+ T cells sorted from blood, taken in a trial of the OX40 agonist ivuxolimab. Every receptor here comes from an adult with an advanced solid tumor such as melanoma, head and neck, liver or kidney cancer. CDR3s include the opening cysteine and the closing phenylalanine or tryptophan. Fields, in order: D gene, clone size, V gene, J gene, CDR3 DNA, CDR3 protein. D genes are given only for firm matches. The listing skips clone size in some rows; elsewhere it reads once, few, many or a size class.

>TRBD2|.|TRBV19|TRBJ2-5
TGTGCCAGTAGTATAGTCGGAGCGGGAACCGAGACCCAGTACTTC
CASSIVGAGTETQYF
>.|.|TRBV25-1|TRBJ2-3
TGTGCCAGCAGTGAATATGGAGGAGATACGCAGTATTTT
CASSEYGGDTQYF
>.|.|TRBV2|TRBJ2-5
TGTGCCAGCAGTACACGACAGATCTTGGAGACCCAGTACTTC
CASSTRQILETQYF
>.|.|TRBV30|TRBJ1-4
TGTGCCACCCGACAGTTTGCAACTAATGAAAAACTGTTTTTT
CATRQFATNEKLFF
>TRBD1|once|TRBV6-1|TRBJ1-4
TGTGCCAGCAGTGAAGTTTTGCCGGGACAGGGGGATGAAAAACTGTTTTTT
CASSEVLPGQGDEKLFF
>.|.|TRBV28|TRBJ1-4
TGTGCCAGCAGTTTAGGGTTGAGAGAAAAACTGTTTTTT
CASSLGLREKLFF
>TRBD2|.|TRBV4-2|TRBJ2-3
TGTGCCAGCAGCCTGGGACTAGCGGGGAGGGTCGGGGATACGCAGTATTTT
CASSLGLAGRVGDTQYF
>TRBD1|.|TRBV6-4|TRBJ2-3
TGTGCCAGCAGCCTCGACTATCAGGGGGCTCGGACAGATACGCAGTATTTT
CASSLDYQGARTDTQYF
>.|.|TRBV5-1|TRBJ2-5
TGCGCCAGCAGCTTCGCAGGGACCCAAGAGACCCAGTACTTC
CASSFAGTQETQYF
>TRBD1|few|TRBV15|TRBJ1-5
TGTGCCACCAGCGGGGGACAGCGAAGCGCCCAGCCCCAGCATTTT
CATSGGQRSAQPQHF
>TRBD2|.|TRBV5-1|TRBJ2-2
TGCGCCAGCAGCCCTAGCGGGAGGTCGAACGGGGAGCTGTTTTTT
CASSPSGRSNGELFF
>.|.|TRBV6-6|TRBJ2-3
TGTGCCAGCAGTCGGACGTCGAGCACAGATACGCAGTATTTT
CASSRTSSTDTQYF
>.|.|TRBV15|TRBJ1-1
TGTGCCACCAGCAGTAGTGTCGGGCAGGGTGGCACTGAAGCTTTCTTT
CATSSSVGQGGTEAFF
>TRBD2|once|TRBV14|TRBJ2-3
TGTGCCAGCGCCGAGAACGGGAGGCCCGCAGATACGCAGTATTTT
CASAENGRPADTQYF
>TRBD1|.|TRBV9|TRBJ2-2
TGTGCCAGCAGCGTCACCGGGACAGGTCACACCGGGGAGCTGTTTTTT
CASSVTGTGHTGELFF
>.|.|TRBV11-3|TRBJ2-2
TGTGCCAGCAGCTTTGTCTCGTCCGGGGAGCTGTTTTTT
CASSFVSSGELFF
>.|.|TRBV12-2|TRBJ2-7
TGTGCAAGTCGCTTAGCATGCGGGACAGGGGCCGTCTTTTCCCACGAGCAGTACTTC
CASRLACGTGAVFSHEQYF
>.|.|TRBV6-5|TRBJ1-2
TGTGCCAGCAGCTGGGTCTATGGCTACACCTTC
CASSWVYGYTF
>TRBD2|.|TRBV7-9|TRBJ2-3
TGTGCCAGCAGCTTATTACTAGCGGGAGGTACGCAGTATTTT
CASSLLLAGGTQYF
>TRBD2|.|TRBV5-1|TRBJ2-7
TGCGCCAGCAGACCACTAGCGGGAGATCCCTACGAGCAGTACTTC
CASRPLAGDPYEQYF
>.|.|TRBV6-6|TRBJ2-3
TGTGCCAGCAGGGGAACAGGCCGCCACTTCACAGATACGCAGTATTTT
CASRGTGRHFTDTQYF
>.|.|TRBV4-2|TRBJ1-1
TGTGCCAGCAGCCAAGTTCGGGCGGCGAACACTGAAGCTTTCTTT
CASSQVRAANTEAFF
>.|.|TRBV15|TRBJ2-2
TGTGCCACCAGTCCGACTGGGACCGGGGAGCTGTTTTTT
CATSPTGTGELFF
>.|once|TRBV29-1|TRBJ1-1
TGCAGCGTCCAAGAGTTCGTGAACACTGAAGCTTTCTTT
CSVQEFVNTEAFF
>.|.|TRBV30|TRBJ2-3
TGTGCCTGGAGTTCCGGATCACCAGATACGCAGTATTTT
CAWSSGSPDTQYF
>.|.|TRBV21-1|TRBJ1-1
.
CASGWGQGASLNQNTEAFF